This T cell receptor beta chain was profiled in a study of T cell responses to AZD1222 COVID-19 vaccine. Study-wide findings and caveats: There were vaccine-associated CD4 TCRs across spike, dominant at 160-218 and 743-854.

With respect to this clone: Its antigen is currently unknown.

Method: immunoSEQ multiplex PCR; TCRdb's copy keeps in-frame clones and lacks some. This sample has around 130,000 clones, with about 89% found just once. The V gene lost 9 bases and the J gene lost 1 base, with 12 bases spanning the gap. CDR1 is LNHDA and CDR2 is SQIVND in the germline V gene (reference sequence). The CDR3 runs to 13 residues. The sequenced sample was peripheral blood, obtained 28 days after the second dose of the MenACWY control vaccine. The receptor's source is an adult who received the MenACWY meningococcal vaccine as a control. The chain is built from TRBV19 and TRBJ2-5; the D gene is possibly TRBD1 (6 bases). The CDR3 DNA follows: TGTGCCAGCGGAACAGGGTTCCAAGAGACCCAGTACTTC. This sequence encodes CASGTGFQETQYF.